A single sample gave rise to the 24 T cell receptor beta chains below, sequenced in a study of shared clonotypes between healthy human individuals. Profiled with immunoSEQ multiplex PCR; TCRdb holds only in-frame clones, not every one. Of over a million clones listed, 95% to 97% are singletons. Sequences were obtained from naive CD4+ T cells sorted from blood. The subset here: CD45RA+ positively selected. All receptors come from a man in his thirties or forties in good health.

Regarding this clone: In the same sample, other DNA sequences code for this CDR3. V is TRBV28 and J is TRBJ2-7; no firm D call. From germline, CDR1 is MDHEN and CDR2 SYDVKM. The CDR3 extends over 12 amino acids. V shed 1 base and J shed 2 bases, with 3 bases lying between them. The CDR3 protein is CASSLLPYEQYF. Here the CDR3 DNA reads TGTGCCAGCAGTTTATTGCCCTACGAGCAGTACTTC. Looking up the rest from reference TRBV28 and TRBJ2-7 gives the full variable domain: DVKVTQSSRYLVKRTGEKVFLECVQDMDHENMFWYRQDPGLGLRLIYFSYDVKMKEKGDIPEGYSVSREKKERFSLILESASTNQTSMYLCASSLLPYEQYFGPGTRLTVT.

The chain uses TRBV27 and TRBJ2-6; 8 bases are shared with TRBD1. The V gene's germline CDR1 is MNHEY and CDR2 SMNVEV (reference sequence). V lost 6 bases to trimming and J lost 0 bases; unmatched junction nucleotides: 7. The CDR3 sequence is 17 residues long. Here the CDR3 DNA reads TGTGCCAGCAGCCCCCGACAGGGGATCTCTGGGGCCAACGTCCTGACTTTC. Translation gives CASSPRQGISGANVLTF.

As concerns this clone: Other nucleotide sequences from this sample produce the same CDR3. This chain uses TRBV28 with TRBJ1-2, with a tentative D call TRBD1 (5 bases). V lost 3 bases, J lost 3 bases, and 5 bases lay in between. The germline V gene has CDR1 MDHEN and CDR2 SYDVKM. CDR3 length: 12 residues. CDR3: CASSLGDYGYTF. CDR3 nucleotide sequence: TGTGCCAGCAGTTTGGGGGACTATGGCTACACCTTC.

The chain combines TRBV27 with TRBJ2-5; D remains unclear. The germline V gene has CDR1 MNHEY and CDR2 SMNVEV (reference sequence). There are 13 residues in the CDR3. Between the trimmed V and J ends, which lost 6 bases and 7 bases, there was a span of 15 bases. CDR3 nucleotide sequence: TGTGCCAGCAGACGTACGGGTCTGGCGACCCAGTACTTC. Protein product: CASRRTGLATQYF.

CDR3 in DNA: TGTGCCACCAGCAGAGTCGACAGGGACCGGGTGTTTCGCAAGCAGTTCTTC. Amino acid sequence: CATSRVDRDRVFRKQFF. The genes are TRBV15 and TRBJ2-1, with TRBD1 matching 7 bases. J gave up 11 bases and V 1 base, and 17 bases lay outside the gene matches. This CDR3 is built from 17 residues. The germline gives CDR1 LNHNV, CDR2 YYDKDF (reference sequence).

This sequence joins TRBV5-1 and TRBJ2-1; D is undetermined. Trimming cost V 4 bases and J 6 bases, with 14 bases left between them. This CDR3 comprises 14 residues. Germline CDR1 reads SGHRS; CDR2 reads YFSETQ. CDR3 sequence reads: CASSPGEAGNEQFF. CDR3 coding DNA: TGCGCCAGCAGCCCGGGCGAGGCTGGCAATGAGCAGTTCTTC.

The chain employs TRBV18 and TRBJ1-1; TRBD1 is a possible D gene (5 bases). The CDR3 is 16 residues long. Trimming pared 6 bases from V and 0 bases from J, leaving 17 bases between. CDR1 is KGHSH and CDR2 is LQKENI in the germline V gene. Here the CDR3 reads CASSRNPGTVNTEAFF. For the CDR3, the DNA is TGTGCCAGCTCCCGAAACCCCGGGACTGTGAACACTGAAGCTTTCTTT.

V and J are TRBV28 and TRBJ2-3, with 9 bases identical to TRBD2. This CDR3 is built from 16 residues. CDR1 MDHEN and CDR2 SYDVKM come from the germline V gene. V shed 5 bases and J 1 base; nucleotides not matched to a gene: 7. CDR3 DNA: TGTGCCAGCAGTATAGCGGGAGCGGCTCGCACAGATACGCAGTATTTT. It is translated as CASSIAGAARTDTQYF.

The gene calls are TRBV11-2 and TRBJ2-2; D tentatively reads TRBD1 or TRBD2 (6 bases each). Germline loops: CDR1 SGHAT, CDR2 FQNNGV. The CDR3 runs to 18 residues. V shed 2 bases and J shed 1 base, with 17 bases lying between them. The CDR3: CASSLWGVRQENTGELFF. CDR3 nucleotide sequence: TGTGCCAGCAGCTTATGGGGGGTAAGACAGGAGAACACCGGGGAGCTGTTTTTT.

This chain links TRBV7-3 with TRBJ2-3; D is ambiguous. Trimming took off 0 bases at V and 5 bases at J, with 9 bases between the two ends. The CDR3 runs to 14 residues. Per germline, CDR1 SGHTA and CDR2 FQGTGA. CDR3 sequence reads: CASSLTPGLDTQYF. Here the CDR3 DNA reads TGTGCCAGCAGCTTAACACCGGGCTTAGATACGCAGTATTTT.

There are a few counts of this clone. This rearrangement joins TRBV11-1 to TRBJ2-1; D gene unclear. V dropped 5 bases and J dropped 8 bases, with 19 bases sitting between them. Germline V CDR1 and CDR2: SGHAT, FQDESV (reference sequence). The CDR3 contains 15 residues. CDR3 protein: CASSLTPGPPYEQFF. In DNA form, the CDR3 reads TGTGCCAGCAGCCTGACCCCCGGGCCTCCCTATGAGCAGTTCTTC. The full variable domain, in which reference TRBV11-1 and TRBJ2-1 provide the parts outside the CDR3, is EAEVAQSPRYKITEKSQAVAFWCDPISGHATLYWYRQILGQGPELLVQFQDESVVDDSQLPKDRFSAERLKGVDSTLKIQPAELGDSAMYLCASSLTPGPPYEQFFGPGTRLTVL.

This clone appeared once. This rearrangement joins TRBV7-2 to TRBJ2-7; the match to TRBD2 covers 7 bases. The V gene end was trimmed by 0 bases and the J gene end by 3 bases; junction bases not matched to a gene: 5. The CDR3 contains 15 residues. CDR1 is SGHTA, CDR2 FQGNSA, per germline. The CDR3 nucleotides are TGTGCCAGCAGCTTAGCGGTCGGGGGGAACTACGAGCAGTACTTC. Its protein product is CASSLAVGGNYEQYF.

J is TRBJ2-2 and V is TRBV6-6, with D unresolved. Trimming took off 1 base at V and 1 base at J, with 7 bases between the two ends. The CDR3 length is 15 residues. The germline V gene encodes CDR1 MNHNY and CDR2 SVGAGI (reference sequence). In DNA form, the CDR3 reads TGTGCCAGCAGTTACTTTTCGGGGAACACCGGGGAGCTGTTTTTT. Its protein product is CASSYFSGNTGELFF.

The chain carries TRBV5-1 and TRBJ2-2, with 7 bases matching TRBD2. The CDR3 runs 16 residues. CDR1 SGHRS and CDR2 YFSETQ come from the germline V gene. The ends lost 6 bases at V and 4 bases at J; junction bases unmatched: 12. DNA of the CDR3: TGCGCCAGCAATAGGACCCCAGGGAGGGCCACCGGGGAGCTGTTTTTT. Its protein product is CASNRTPGRATGELFF.

The gene calls are TRBV6-5 and TRBJ2-1; maybe TRBD2 (6 bases). The length of the CDR3 is 14 residues. Trimming took off 2 bases at V and 5 bases at J, with 10 bases between the two ends. Germline V gene lookup returns CDR1 MNHEY and CDR2 SVGAGI. The CDR3 bases are TGTGCCAGCAGTTACAGAGGCGGGGACAATGAGCAGTTCTTC. This sequence encodes CASSYRGGDNEQFF.

This sequence joins TRBV7-3 and TRBJ2-3; 9 positions match TRBD2. The CDR3 has 20 amino acids. Germline CDR1 reads SGHTA; CDR2 reads FQGTGA. J gave up 3 bases and V 3 bases, and 19 bases lay outside the gene matches. The CDR3 sequence: CASSLSPRIVAGGKTDTQYF. The CDR3 DNA reads TGTGCCAGCAGCTTGTCCCCTCGTATCGTTGCGGGAGGGAAGACAGATACGCAGTATTTT.

The genes are TRBV10-3 and TRBJ2-7, with D tentatively TRBD1 or TRBD2 (5 bases each). Germline values: CDR1 ENHRY, CDR2 SYGVKD. The CDR3 extends over 13 amino acids. V lost 0 bases and J 7 bases, leaving 10 bases between the germline ends. In DNA form, the CDR3 reads TGTGCCATCAGTGAGTCGGGGACGAGGGAGCAGTACTTC. Translating gives CAISESGTREQYF.

The J gene is TRBJ2-1, the V gene TRBV11-1; D may be TRBD2 (6 bases). This CDR3 has 16 residues. CDR1 and CDR2 (germline): SGHAT, FQDESV (reference sequence). The V gene lost 0 bases and the J gene lost 3 bases, with 12 bases spanning the gap. DNA of the CDR3: TGTGCCAGCAGCTTAGCGACGGGGGTAAGCTACAATGAGCAGTTCTTC. It encodes CASSLATGVSYNEQFF.

The J gene is TRBJ2-3, the V gene TRBV19; perhaps TRBD1 as D (6 bases). The germline V and J ends were trimmed by 3 bases and 8 bases, with 18 bases remaining between them. Germline CDR1 and CDR2: LNHDA and SQIVND (reference sequence). The CDR3 is made up of 15 amino acids. The CDR3 spells CASSIGSTGIRTQYF. The CDR3 DNA reads as TGTGCCAGTAGTATCGGCTCAACAGGGATCCGTACGCAGTATTTT.

The chain is built from TRBV5-4 and TRBJ2-2, with 8 bases matching TRBD1. Germline assignment: CDR1 SGHNT and CDR2 YYREEE (reference sequence). The V and J ends lost 0 bases and 5 bases, in that order; junction bases with no gene match: 9. The CDR3 is 17 residues long. CDR3 DNA sequence: TGTGCCAGCAGCTTGGTGGCAGGGGGCGCCGGGACCGGGGAGCTGTTTTTT. Translated: CASSLVAGGAGTGELFF.

The chain carries TRBV5-1 and TRBJ2-5; 8 bases are a match to TRBD2. CDR1 and CDR2 (germline): SGHRS, YFSETQ. The trim removed 4 bases at V and 4 bases at J, leaving 12 bases unmatched. The CDR3 runs 16 residues. CDR3 in amino acids: CASSQRAGVRGETQYF. The DNA for the CDR3 is TGCGCCAGCAGCCAAAGAGCGGGAGTGAGGGGAGAGACCCAGTACTTC.

J is TRBJ2-1 and V is TRBV28; 15 nucleotides align to TRBD2. Per the germline V gene, CDR1 is MDHEN and CDR2 is SYDVKM. Trimming at V came to 4 bases and at J to 10 bases, leaving 8 bases not matched to a gene. The CDR3 runs to 16 residues. CDR3 coding DNA: TGTGCCAGCAGTTCAACGGGACTAGCGGGAGGTTTCGAGCAGTTCTTC. It codes for CASSSTGLAGGFEQFF.

This chain joins TRBV25-1 and TRBJ2-3, with 11 bases lining up with TRBD2. Trimming took 4 bases from V and 2 from J; bases not matched to a gene: 2. From germline, CDR1 is MGHDK and CDR2 SYGVNS. The CDR3 runs 15 residues. CDR3 DNA sequence: TGTGCCAGCAGTGGACTAGCGGGGTACACAGATACGCAGTATTTT. This codes for CASSGLAGYTDTQYF.

This clone occurred once. V usage is TRBV10-1 and J usage is TRBJ2-5; D call uncertain. This CDR3 spans 15 amino acids. V was cut by 0 bases and J by 5 bases, with 13 bases left in between. From germline, CDR1 is WNHNN and CDR2 SYGVQD (reference sequence). CDR3 sequence: CASSESTGPRETQYF. CDR3 DNA: TGCGCCAGCAGTGAGTCCACGGGTCCTCGGGAGACCCAGTACTTC.